This TCR beta chain was identified during a study of OX40 agonist ivuxolimab in advanced cancers. Study at large: In this cohort, patients received ivuxolimab, an agonistic anti-OX40 (CD134) antibody. Notes on the study in general: At doses 0.1 to 3.0 mg/kg, CD4+ and CD8+ clones expanded. Averaging showed that CD8+ T cells had more expanded clones than CD4+ did.

Worth noting for this clone: Its antigen is as yet unknown.

The J segment lost 2 bases and the V segment lost 6 bases, leaving 3 bases of the junction unmatched. The CDR3 has 13 amino acids. The V gene's germline CDR1 is SNHLY and CDR2 FYNNEI. The repertoire was sequenced with immunoSEQ multiplex PCR; TCRdb's copy has only in-frame clones and lacks some. The sample yields over 50,000 clones, roughly 84% seen once. This sample comprised CD4+ or CD8+ T cells sorted from blood, obtained in a trial of the OX40 agonist ivuxolimab. The sequence came from an adult with an advanced solid tumor such as melanoma, head and neck, liver or kidney cancer. V usage is TRBV2 and J usage is TRBJ2-7; 8 nucleotides line up with TRBD1. For the CDR3, the DNA is TGTGCCAGCAGCGGACAGGGCCCCTACGAGCAGTACTTC. It yields the protein CASSGQGPYEQYF.